The rows below give T cell receptor beta chains drawn from one sample of a study of blood T cell repertoires in COVID-19. Libraries were prepared by immunoSEQ multiplex PCR; TCRdb keeps only in-frame clonotypes and omits some of them. The sample consists of 150,000 to 200,000 clones, 70% to 90% of them appearing once. Sequenced input: peripheral blood. These receptors all stem from a human donor with active or convalescent COVID-19. The donor label of this sample is uncertain. Both conserved end residues are part of each CDR3. D genes are given only for firm matches. Expanded clones are given a class, and other clones once, few, many or no size at all.

j_gene | d_gene | abundance | v_gene | CDR3nt | CDR3aa
TRBJ1-1 | . | . | TRBV5-1 | TGCGCCAGCAATGAACAGGGACAAACTGAAGCTTTCTTT | CASNEQGQTEAFF
TRBJ2-7 | TRBD2 | . | TRBV5-6 | TGTGCCAGCAGCCTTCCGGGACTAGCGGGAAGGTACGAGCAGTACTTC | CASSLPGLAGRYEQYF
TRBJ1-1 | TRBD1 | . | TRBV28 | TGTGCCAGCAGTACCGGGACAGGGGTTCTCACAGGAGCTTTCTTT | CASSTGTGVLTGAFF
TRBJ2-3 | . | . | TRBV21-1 | TGTGCCAGCAGCAGAGTTACCGGGAGATGCAAGACAGATACGCAGTATTTT | CASSRVTGRCKTDTQYF
TRBJ1-2 | . | . | TRBV6-1 | TGTGCCAGCAGTGAAAGCCACAGGGGCTACACCTTC | CASSESHRGYTF
TRBJ2-1 | TRBD2 | . | TRBV7-7 | TGTGCTAGCAGCTTATTTCAGCGGGAGGGCCCGAGATACAATGAGCAGTTCTTC | CASSLFQREGPRYNEQFF
TRBJ1-4 | . | . | TRBV28 | TGTGCCAGCAGACCCCTGGACAGTCCCCACTTTGCAACTAATGAAAAACTGTTTTTT | CASRPLDSPHFATNEKLFF
TRBJ2-7 | . | once | TRBV12-3/TRBV12-4 | TGTGCCAGCAGTTTGGAGACTACTTACGAGCAGTACTTC | CASSLETTYEQYF
TRBJ2-3 | . | . | TRBV23-1 | TGCGCCAGCAGTCAATCTCTCGCGGCTCGCACAGATACGCAGTATTTT | CASSQSLAARTDTQYF
TRBJ2-3 | TRBD2 | . | TRBV27 | TGTGCCAGCAGTCTCCGTAGCGGGGGGCGCACAGATACGCAGTATTTT | CASSLRSGGRTDTQYF
TRBJ2-7 | TRBD2 | . | TRBV18 | TGTGCCAGCTCCTCGGGAGTAGCGGGAGGCCACGAGCAGTACTTC | CASSSGVAGGHEQYF
TRBJ2-5 | TRBD2 | . | TRBV4-2 | TGTGCCAGCAGCCCACGGACTAGTTTGGAGACCCAGTACTTC | CASSPRTSLETQYF
TRBJ1-4 | . | . | TRBV6-1 | TGTGCCAGCAGTGAAGTGGGGGGAACTAATGAAAAACTGTTTTTT | CASSEVGGTNEKLFF
TRBJ2-2 | TRBD2 | . | TRBV10-3 | TGTGCCATCAGTGAGGCTAGCGGGATAGCCGGGGAGCTGTTTTTT | CAISEASGIAGELFF
TRBJ1-2 | . | . | TRBV4-3 | TGCGCCAGCAGCCACAGGTCAGGGCGATATGGCTACACCTTC | CASSHRSGRYGYTF
TRBJ1-1 | . | . | TRBV6-1 | TGTGCCAGCAGTGAATGGGGGGGTGAAACTGAAGCTTTCTTT | CASSEWGGETEAFF
TRBJ2-2 | TRBD2 | . | TRBV3-1/TRBV3-2 | TGTGCCACACGGACTAGCGGGACCACCGGGGAGCTGTTTTTT | CATRTSGTTGELFF
TRBJ2-1 | TRBD2 | . | TRBV30 | TGTGCCTGGAGTGCGGGACTAGCGGGAGAAAAGTTCTTC | CAWSAGLAGEKFF
TRBJ2-7 | TRBD2 | . | TRBV11-2 | TGTGCCAGCAGCTTAGTACCTAGCGGGAGTGGCGAGCAGTACTTC | CASSLVPSGSGEQYF
TRBJ1-6 | TRBD1 | . | TRBV3-1/TRBV3-2 | TGTGCCAGCAGCCAGACCCAAACCGGGACAGGGCACTTT | CASSQTQTGTGHF
TRBJ1-1 | TRBD1 | . | TRBV6-4 | TGTGCCAGCAGCTCCGGGACAGGGGGCGGGTGGACTGAAGCTTTCTTT | CASSSGTGGGWTEAFF
TRBJ2-2 | TRBD1 | . | TRBV7-9 | TGTGCCAGCATAGGACAGGGCACCGGGGAGCTGTTTTTT | CASIGQGTGELFF
TRBJ2-7 | TRBD1 | . | TRBV4-2 | TGTGCCAGCAGCCAAGCGGGACAGCCTCGGGAGCAGTACTTC | CASSQAGQPREQYF
TRBJ2-5 | . | . | TRBV19 | TGTGCCAGTAGTAGAGGGGACTGGTCCGCGGCCCAGTACTTC | CASSRGDWSAAQYF
TRBJ2-7 | . | once | TRBV10-3 | TGTGCCATCAATACAGGGTACCACGAGCAGTACTTC | CAINTGYHEQYF
TRBJ1-2 | TRBD1 | . | TRBV7-9 | TGTGCCAGCAGCTCTTTAGACGGGACAGCGTACGGCTATGGCTACACCTTC | CASSSLDGTAYGYGYTF
TRBJ2-5 | TRBD2 | few | TRBV11-2 | TGTGCCAGCAGCCTAGGCTGGGGGGGGGAGACCCAGTACTTC | CASSLGWGGETQYF
TRBJ1-4 | . | . | TRBV2 | TGTGCCAGCAGTGTAGGAGGGGTTCATGAAAAACTGTTTTTT | CASSVGGVHEKLFF
TRBJ1-1 | . | few | TRBV2 | TGTGCCAGCAGCGGGACACGGCTTACGACTCGGAACACTGAAGCTTTCTTT | CASSGTRLTTRNTEAFF
TRBJ2-7 | . | . | TRBV6-6 | TGTGCCAGCAGGGGAGGACAGGGAGGGATCTACGAGCAGTACTTC | CASRGGQGGIYEQYF
TRBJ2-5 | TRBD2 | . | TRBV27 | TGTGCCAGCACCTCCATGAAGGCTAGCGGCCAAGAGACCCAGTACTTC | CASTSMKASGQETQYF
TRBJ1-6 | . | . | TRBV7-2 | TGTGCCAGCAGCCCCTATCCGGATTCACCCCTCCACTTT | CASSPYPDSPLHF
TRBJ2-2 | . | . | TRBV7-8 | TGTGCCAGCAGCTTGAGGGAGGCGACTGGGGAGCTGTTTTTT | CASSLREATGELFF
TRBJ2-7 | . | . | TRBV9 | TGTGCCAGCACCCAATCCAGCGGTTCCTACGAGCAGTACTTC | CASTQSSGSYEQYF
TRBJ2-3 | TRBD2 | . | TRBV2 | TGTGCCAGCAGTGCTATAGCGGGGCAGGGGTATTTT | CASSAIAGQGYF
TRBJ1-1 | . | . | TRBV7-9 | TGTGCCAGCAACTGGGGCAGCTGGAACACTGAAGCTTTCTTT | CASNWGSWNTEAFF
TRBJ2-7 | . | . | TRBV7-2 | TGTGCCAGCAGCTTAGCGCAAATAGCGAGCTCCTACGAGCAGTACTTC | CASSLAQIASSYEQYF
TRBJ2-3 | TRBD2 | . | TRBV7-2 | TGTGCCAGCAGCTCCCGGCGGGGGTCGATCACAGATACGCAGTATTTT | CASSSRRGSITDTQYF
TRBJ2-1 | TRBD2 | . | TRBV5-6 | TGTGCCAGCAGCTTGCCGGGGGGGCTCAATGAGCAGTTCTTC | CASSLPGGLNEQFF
TRBJ1-1 | . | . | TRBV21-1 | TGTGCCAGCAGCAAAGATGGGTCGAGGCGCGCTTTCTTT | CASSKDGSRRAFF
TRBJ2-2 | . | . | TRBV14 | TGTGCCAGCAGCGAACTCCCCGCGCAGCTGTTTTTT | CASSELPAQLFF
TRBJ2-1 | TRBD1 | . | TRBV4-3 | TGCGCCAGCAGCCAAGATCCGACAGGGGAAGGTTACAATGAGCAGTTCTTC | CASSQDPTGEGYNEQFF
TRBJ1-1 | . | . | TRBV11-1 | TGTGCCAGCAGCTTAGTGTTCGACACTGAAGCTTTCTTT | CASSLVFDTEAFF
TRBJ2-3 | TRBD2 | . | TRBV3-1/TRBV3-2 | TGTGCCAGCAGCCGAGGACTAGCGGGGGGCCAGGTCACGCAGTATTTT | CASSRGLAGGQVTQYF